This T cell receptor (beta chain) was sequenced during a study of T cell responses to AZD1222 COVID-19 vaccine (dated by TCRdb to the early 2020s). Background on the whole study: AZD1222 recipients whose second dose came at about 4 weeks and those whose second dose came at about 12 weeks were combined into one group, since spike-specific TCR depth and breadth did not differ between the two schedules. A total of about 240 trial participants underwent TCR sequencing, of whom about 210 received two doses of AZD1222 and roughly 25 received two doses of the MenACWY control vaccine. Trial participants were enrolled by age into 18-55, 56-69 and 70-plus year subgroups, with around 150, 28 and 57 TCR-sequenced participants respectively. Findings and caveats that apply to the study as a whole: Participants were mostly white British and included more females than males, and it was suggested by the authors that clonal diversity may have been underestimated. Spike-specific TCR breadth and depth rose significantly after two AZD1222 doses compared with day 0 and with MenACWY recipients. Only five or six AZD1222 recipients were SARS-CoV-2 seropositive at baseline, limiting conclusions about previously exposed vaccinees. The 56-69-year group was small, and its depth increase did not reach significance, likely because of low power. Because no day 14 peak-response samples were available, the repertoires could be characterized only after the peak T cell response. CD4 TCRs associated with the vaccine covered the entire spike protein, and the dominant responses were in regions 160-218 and 743-854. Nearly half of unique spike-specific TCRs reportedly recognized epitopes outside regions mutated in the B.1.351 and B.1.1.7 variants.

The sample's time point label, decoded: baseline before first vaccination. Samples from vaccinated people were obtained from the UK trials COV001 and COV002, which included a single-blind randomized controlled phase 2/3 trial of AZD1222 (ChAdOx1 nCoV-19) in healthy adults. For TCRbeta chain sequencing, PBMC samples from trial participants were taken at day 0 and at day 28 after the second dose. The CDR3 regions of human TCRbeta chains were analyzed by immunosequencing. The paper's processing steps were these. Repertoire TCRs were matched against a reference library of SARS-CoV-2-specific TCRs generated with the MIRA antigen-specificity platform. Breadth was defined as the fraction of unique TCRs that were SARS-CoV-2-associated, and depth was defined as the fraction of total T cells that were SARS-CoV-2-associated. Using the MIRA data, each spike-specific TCR was assigned both to the spike region to which the TCR was reactive and to a CD4 or CD8 class. Log10-transformed breadth and depth values were compared by one-way ANOVA with Sidak's multiple comparisons tests. In its TCRdb copy, this immuneACCESS table keeps in-frame sequences only and misses some clones. Where compared with another copy, unresolved V genes explain less than half of these, and the others have no known cause. That table supplies the V and J calls and clone size; D and trimming were determined from the DNA. Within this sample are approximately 100,000 clones, with around 84% of them counted one time only. The ten largest clones capture about 1.4% of the sample.

To note about this clone: The target of this receptor is not known. Qualities for individual bases were not recorded, and no much larger clone is one base off.

The germline V gene supplies CDR1 MGHDK and CDR2 SYGVNS. V lost 3 bases and J lost 8 bases; the stretch between them is 16 bases long. The CDR3, cysteine through phenylalanine, is 14 amino acids long. The read is trimmed to its CDR3 DNA, 42 bases read in frame from base 1. The sequence derives from an adult in good health. The rearrangement combines TRBV25-1 with TRBJ1-2; TRBD1 is a possible D gene, resting on 6 matching bases. Sequenced material: peripheral blood, taken on day 0 of AZD1222 vaccination. The encoded CDR3 is CASSEPQGLGGYTF. The sequence in DNA is TGTGCCAGCAGTGAGCCCCAGGGGTTAGGCGGCTACACCTTC.